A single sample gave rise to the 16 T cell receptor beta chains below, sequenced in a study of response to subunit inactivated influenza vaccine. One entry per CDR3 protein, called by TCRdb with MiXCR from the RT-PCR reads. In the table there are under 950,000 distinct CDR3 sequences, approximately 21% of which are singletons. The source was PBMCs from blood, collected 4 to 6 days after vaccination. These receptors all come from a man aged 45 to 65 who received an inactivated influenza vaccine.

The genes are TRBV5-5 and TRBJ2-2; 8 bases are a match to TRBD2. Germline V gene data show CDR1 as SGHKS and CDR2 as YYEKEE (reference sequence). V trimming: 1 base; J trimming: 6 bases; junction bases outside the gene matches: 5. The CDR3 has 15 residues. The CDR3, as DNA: TGTGCCAGCAGCTTGCACGGGGGGGCCGCCGGGGAGCTGTTTTTT. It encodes CASSLHGGAAGELFF.

The CDR3 coding sequence is TGTGCCAGCAGCACAGGGGGCAACTACGAGCAGTACTTC. Residues: CASSTGGNYEQYF. The rearrangement joins TRBV6-6 to TRBJ2-7; 9 positions match TRBD1. The germline V gene has CDR1 MNHNY and CDR2 SVGAGI (reference sequence). With 6 bases clipped from V and 3 bases from J, the junction kept 3 bases outside the gene matches. This CDR3 region has 13 residues.

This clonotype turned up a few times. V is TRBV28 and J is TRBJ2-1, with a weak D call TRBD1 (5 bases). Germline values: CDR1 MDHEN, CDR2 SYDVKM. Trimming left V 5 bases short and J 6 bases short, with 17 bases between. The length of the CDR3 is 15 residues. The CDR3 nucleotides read TGTGCCAGCAGTCTTAGCCAAGGGGTGTCCAATGAGCAGTTCTTC. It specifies CASSLSQGVSNEQFF.

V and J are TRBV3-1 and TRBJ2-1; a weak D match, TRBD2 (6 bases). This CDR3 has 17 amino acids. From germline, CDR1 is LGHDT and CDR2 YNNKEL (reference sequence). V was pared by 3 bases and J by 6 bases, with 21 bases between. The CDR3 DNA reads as TGTGCCAGCAGCCAGGTCGGGACTCCCTTTTTCAGCAATGAGCAGTTCTTC. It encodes CASSQVGTPFFSNEQFF.

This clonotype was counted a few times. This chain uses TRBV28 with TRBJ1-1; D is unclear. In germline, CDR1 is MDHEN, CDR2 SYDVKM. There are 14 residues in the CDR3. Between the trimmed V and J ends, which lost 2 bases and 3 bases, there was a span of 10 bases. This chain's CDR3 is CASSLGRRDTEAFF. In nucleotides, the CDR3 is TGTGCCAGCAGTTTAGGGAGAAGGGACACTGAAGCTTTCTTT.

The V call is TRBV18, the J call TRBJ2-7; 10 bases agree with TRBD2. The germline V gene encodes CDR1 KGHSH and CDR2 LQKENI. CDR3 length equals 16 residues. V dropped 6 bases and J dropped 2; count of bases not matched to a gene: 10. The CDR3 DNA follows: TGTGCCAGCTCTCAACCGGGACTAGCGCAGACCTACGAGCAGTACTTC. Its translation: CASSQPGLAQTYEQYF.

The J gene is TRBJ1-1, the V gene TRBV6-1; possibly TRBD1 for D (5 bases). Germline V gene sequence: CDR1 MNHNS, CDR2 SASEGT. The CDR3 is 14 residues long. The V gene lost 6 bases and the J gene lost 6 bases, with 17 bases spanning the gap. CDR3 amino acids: CASSLWGGRAEAFF. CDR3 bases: TGTGCCAGCAGCCTCTGGGGGGGAAGGGCTGAAGCTTTCTTT.

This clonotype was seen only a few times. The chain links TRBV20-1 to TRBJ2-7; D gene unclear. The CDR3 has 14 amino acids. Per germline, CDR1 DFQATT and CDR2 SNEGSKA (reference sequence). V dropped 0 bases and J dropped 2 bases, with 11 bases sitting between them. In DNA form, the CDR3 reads TGCAGTGCTAGAGATCGTGACGCAGCCTACGAGCAGTACTTC. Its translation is CSARDRDAAYEQYF.

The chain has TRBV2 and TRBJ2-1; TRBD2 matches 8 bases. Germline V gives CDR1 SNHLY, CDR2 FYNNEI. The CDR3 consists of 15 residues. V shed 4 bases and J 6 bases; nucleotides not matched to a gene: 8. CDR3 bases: TGTGCCAGCAGTGTGGTAGCGGGGTCCCCCAATGAGCAGTTCTTC. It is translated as CASSVVAGSPNEQFF.

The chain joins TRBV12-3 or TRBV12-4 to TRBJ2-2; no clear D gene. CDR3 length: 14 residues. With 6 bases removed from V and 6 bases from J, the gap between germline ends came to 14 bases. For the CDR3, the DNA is TGTGCCAGCAGCTACCCTCTGGTCTCCGGGGAGCTGTTTTTT. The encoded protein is CASSYPLVSGELFF.

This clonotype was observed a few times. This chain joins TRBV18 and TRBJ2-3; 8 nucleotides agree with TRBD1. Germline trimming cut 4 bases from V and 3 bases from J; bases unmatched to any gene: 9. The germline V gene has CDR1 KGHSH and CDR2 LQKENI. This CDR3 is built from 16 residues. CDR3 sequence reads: CASSQTDHRGTDTQYF. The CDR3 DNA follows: TGTGCCAGCTCACAGACGGATCACAGGGGGACAGATACGCAGTATTTT.

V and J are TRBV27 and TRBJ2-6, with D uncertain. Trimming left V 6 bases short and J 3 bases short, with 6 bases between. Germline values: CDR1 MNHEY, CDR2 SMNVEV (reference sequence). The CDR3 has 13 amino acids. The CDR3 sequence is CASRFLGANVLTF. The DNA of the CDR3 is TGTGCCAGCAGATTCCTTGGGGCCAACGTCCTGACTTTC.

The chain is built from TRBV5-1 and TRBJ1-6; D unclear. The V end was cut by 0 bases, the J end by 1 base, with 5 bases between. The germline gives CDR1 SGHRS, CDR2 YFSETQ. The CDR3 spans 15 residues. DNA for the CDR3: TGCGCCAGCAGCTTGGATGGGTCCTATAATTCACCCCTCCACTTT. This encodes CASSLDGSYNSPLHF.

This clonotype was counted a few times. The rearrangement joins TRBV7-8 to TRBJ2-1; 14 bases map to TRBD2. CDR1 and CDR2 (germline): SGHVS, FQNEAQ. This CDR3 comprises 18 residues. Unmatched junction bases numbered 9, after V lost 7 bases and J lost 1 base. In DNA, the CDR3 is TGTGCCAGCAAGCCGGGACTAGCGGGAGTTGGTTCCTACAATGAGCAGTTCTTC. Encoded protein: CASKPGLAGVGSYNEQFF.

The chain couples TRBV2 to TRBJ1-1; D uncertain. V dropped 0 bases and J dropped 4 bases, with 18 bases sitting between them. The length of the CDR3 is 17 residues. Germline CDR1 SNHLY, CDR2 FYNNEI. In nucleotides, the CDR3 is TGTGCCAGCAGTGAAGCGGGCAGCCTAATGCCGGGCACTGAAGCTTTCTTT. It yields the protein CASSEAGSLMPGTEAFF.

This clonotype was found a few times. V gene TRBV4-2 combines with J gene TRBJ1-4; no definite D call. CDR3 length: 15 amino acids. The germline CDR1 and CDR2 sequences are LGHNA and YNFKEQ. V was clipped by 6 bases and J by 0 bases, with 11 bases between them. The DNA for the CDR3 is TGTGCCAGCAGGGTACAGCGTGCAACTAATGAAAAACTGTTTTTT. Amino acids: CASRVQRATNEKLFF.